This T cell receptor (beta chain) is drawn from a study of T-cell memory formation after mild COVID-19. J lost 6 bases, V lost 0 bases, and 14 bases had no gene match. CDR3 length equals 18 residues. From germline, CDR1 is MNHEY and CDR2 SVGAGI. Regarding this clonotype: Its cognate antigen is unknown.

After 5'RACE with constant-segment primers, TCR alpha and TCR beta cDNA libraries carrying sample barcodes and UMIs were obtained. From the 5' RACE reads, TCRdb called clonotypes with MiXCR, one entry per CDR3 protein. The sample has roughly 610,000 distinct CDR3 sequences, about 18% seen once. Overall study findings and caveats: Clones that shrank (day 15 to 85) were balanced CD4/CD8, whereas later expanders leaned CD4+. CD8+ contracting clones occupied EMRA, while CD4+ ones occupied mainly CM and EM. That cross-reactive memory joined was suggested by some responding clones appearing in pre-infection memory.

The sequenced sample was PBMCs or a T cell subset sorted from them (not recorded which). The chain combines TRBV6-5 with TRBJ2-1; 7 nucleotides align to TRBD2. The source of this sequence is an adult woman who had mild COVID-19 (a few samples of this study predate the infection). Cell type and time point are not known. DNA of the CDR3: TGTGCCAGCAGTTACTCCCGTTCGCCTAGCGGACCTGCCAATGAGCAGTTCTTC. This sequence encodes CASSYSRSPSGPANEQFF.